This TCR beta chain was documented in a study of CD4 T cells in relation to SARS-CoV-2 and coronaviruses. Study summary: ViraFEST: roughly ten-day antigen culture of PBMCs, then TCR beta CDR3 sequencing.

Study findings and constraints: Crossreactivity was assessed only for spike protein, not other viral proteins.

Notes on this clone: No antigen is known for it.

This CDR3 region has 13 residues. Germline V gene sequence: CDR1 SQVTM, CDR2 ANQGSEA. V was shortened by 4 bases and J by 4 bases, with 12 bases between the two germline ends. Unexposed donor CD4+ T cells date from about 2011-2018, before the COVID-19 pandemic. CD4+ T cells were isolated from the cells after around 10 days of culture. The assay was immunoSEQ multiplex PCR, and TCRdb's table has in-frame clones only and misses some. The sample lists about 26,000 clones, roughly four fifths occurring once. This TCR derives from a human donor in good health. Sample: CD4+ T cells from PBMCs, cultured in vitro. V usage is TRBV29-1 and J usage is TRBJ2-3, with D hard to call. CDR3 sequence (DNA): TGCAGCGTTGGTAGGGCCCAGGCAGATACGCAGTATTTT. This translates into CSVGRAQADTQYF.